The 2 T cell receptor beta chains below all came from one sample that was sequenced in a study of graft-versus-host responses after intestinal transplantation. These receptors' antigens are unknown. Libraries were prepared by immunoSEQ multiplex PCR; TCRdb keeps only in-frame clonotypes and omits some of them. The sample shows about 110,000 clones, 90% to 95% of them seen only once. The sample here was unstimulated CD8+ T cells sorted from spleen or lymph node cells, taken before intestinal transplant. Every receptor here comes from a human donor who received an intestinal transplant.

This sequence joins TRBV19 and TRBJ2-1, with 7 bases fitting TRBD2. With 3 bases clipped from V and 0 bases from J, the junction kept 8 bases outside the gene matches. Germline V gene sequence: CDR1 LNHDA, CDR2 SQIVND (reference sequence). CDR3 size: 17 residues. In DNA form, the CDR3 reads TGTGCCAGTAGTATCTCTAGCGGTTATAGCTCCTACAATGAGCAGTTCTTC. It codes for CASSISSGYSSYNEQFF.

This clone was recorded only once. The chain recombines TRBV27 with TRBJ2-7; 16 bases are shared with TRBD2. Germline lookup yields CDR1 MNHEY and CDR2 SMNVEV (reference sequence). The CDR3 loop spans 17 amino acids. J gave up 5 bases and V 0 bases, and 4 bases lay outside the gene matches. The CDR3 bases are TGTGCCAGCAGTTTATCGGGGACTAGCGGGAGGGCCCACGAGCAGTACTTC. It is translated as CASSLSGTSGRAHEQYF.